The 20 T cell receptor beta chains below all came from one sample that was sequenced in a study of OX40 agonist ivuxolimab in advanced cancers. The protocol was immunoSEQ multiplex PCR, while the TCRdb copy is restricted to in-frame clones and leaves out a portion. This table holds approximately 89,000 clones, about 88% found once. The specimen was CD4+ or CD8+ T cells sorted from blood, collected in a trial of the OX40 agonist ivuxolimab. The receptors originated from an adult with an advanced solid tumor such as melanoma, head and neck, liver or kidney cancer.

This chain connects TRBV6-5 to TRBJ2-4; D may be TRBD2 (5 bases). Germline-derived CDR1 and CDR2 are MNHEY and SVGAGI. The ends were cut back, 4 bases at V and 1 base at J, with 8 bases in the middle. The CDR3 runs to 14 residues. CDR3 residues: CASSFSGAKNIQYF. CDR3 bases: TGTGCCAGCAGTTTCTCGGGGGCCAAAAACATTCAGTACTTC.

The chain is built from TRBV14 and TRBJ1-1; D unresolved. CDR1 and CDR2 from the germline V gene are SGHDN and FVKESK. This CDR3 comprises 13 residues. Trimming took 4 bases from V and 1 from J, leaving 7 bases between them. The CDR3 loop reads CASSPRGNTEAFF. DNA of the CDR3: TGTGCCAGCAGCCCCCGGGGGAACACTGAAGCTTTCTTT. Full variable domain (rest looked up from reference TRBV14 and TRBJ1-1): EAGVTQFPSHSVIEKGQTVTLRCDPISGHDNLYWYRRVMGKEIKFLLHFVKESKQDESGMPNNRFLAERTGGTYSTLKVQPAELEDSGVYFCASSPRGNTEAFFGQGTRLTVV.

In DNA form, the CDR3 reads TGTGCCAGCAGTGAAATTTTGGATGAGCAGTTCTTC. Protein product: CASSEILDEQFF. This sequence joins TRBV6-1 and TRBJ2-1; the D is unclear. V lost 2 bases and J 8 bases, leaving 7 bases between the germline ends. The CDR3 is 12 amino acids. CDR1 and CDR2 (germline): MNHNS, SASEGT.

The chain is built from TRBV27 and TRBJ2-7, with a tentative D call TRBD2 (7 bases). The CDR3 is made up of 15 amino acids. Per the germline V gene, CDR1 is MNHEY and CDR2 is SMNVEV (reference sequence). V shed 1 base and J shed 7 bases, with 17 bases lying between them. The CDR3 region is CASSLLGGDMREQYF. In DNA form, the CDR3 reads TGTGCCAGCAGTTTATTGGGGGGGGACATGCGGGAGCAGTACTTC.

This clone was found once. The chain couples TRBV6-1 to TRBJ1-2; TRBD1 might be the D (6 bases). The V and J ends lost 6 bases and 0 bases respectively, with 8 bases between them. Germline CDR1 and CDR2: MNHNS and SASEGT. This CDR3 is 13 amino acids long. The CDR3 loop is CASRGATNYGYTF. The CDR3 coding sequence is TGTGCCAGCAGGGGGGCCACTAACTATGGCTACACCTTC.

The chain combines TRBV6-5 with TRBJ2-5; D might be TRBD2 (5 bases). The J call may be faulty, since TRBJ2-7 better matches the DNA end. This CDR3 has 16 amino acids. Per the germline V gene, CDR1 is MNHEY and CDR2 is SVGAGI. Written as DNA, the CDR3 is TGTGCCAGCAGTTCCGAACTTCGGGGTTTCTCCTACGAGCAGTACTTC. The encoded protein is CASSSELRGFSYEQYF.

This clone appeared a few times. The V call is TRBV25-1, the J call TRBJ1-2; 7 bases align to TRBD1. The junction had 7 bases not matched to a gene; V was cut back by 4 bases and J by 2 bases. This CDR3 has 15 residues. CDR1 is MGHDK and CDR2 is SYGVNS in the germline V gene. CDR3 nucleotide sequence: TGTGCCAGCAGTGCGGATGACAGGGTCAACTATGGCTACACCTTC. This sequence encodes CASSADDRVNYGYTF.

This chain links TRBV9 with TRBJ2-5; either TRBD1 or TRBD2 may supply D (6 bases each). Trimming removed 3 bases at V and 4 bases at J, with 10 bases between. The germline V gene has CDR1 SGDLS and CDR2 YYNGEE. The CDR3 is 13 amino acids. CDR3 region: CASSGRGGETQYF. The CDR3 DNA sequence: TGTGCCAGCAGCGGCAGGGGAGGAGAGACCCAGTACTTC.

The chain joins TRBV11-2 to TRBJ1-6; D gene ambiguous. Germline values: CDR1 SGHAT, CDR2 FQNNGV. This CDR3 spans 12 amino acids. CDR3 sequence reads: CASHSYNSPLHF. CDR3 sequence (DNA): TGTGCTTCGCACAGCTATAATTCACCCCTCCACTTT. The full variable domain, rest sourced from reference TRBV11-2 and TRBJ1-6, is EAGVAQSPRYKIIEKRQSVAFWCNPISGHATLYWYQQILGQGPKLLIQFQNNGVVDDSQLPKDRFSAERLKGVDSTLKIQPAKLEDSAVYLCASHSYNSPLHFGNGTRLTVT.

J is TRBJ1-2 and V is TRBV28; 7 bases fit TRBD1. This CDR3 is 14 amino acids long. Trimming removed 2 bases from V and 7 bases from J; junction bases left unmatched: 7. CDR1 and CDR2 from the germline V gene are MDHEN and SYDVKM. This chain's CDR3 is CASSLGDSARGYTF. The CDR3 region has the DNA TGTGCCAGCAGTTTAGGGGACAGTGCCCGTGGCTACACCTTC.

Regarding this clone: A junction end diverges from the germline sequence, so it may reflect a read error. This chain joins TRBV19 and TRBJ1-5; D unresolved. The germline V gene has CDR1 LNHDA and CDR2 SQIVND (reference sequence). The CDR3 contains 14 residues. The CDR3 nucleotides read TGTGCCAGTAGCATAGGGAGGAGCAATCAGCCCCAGCATTTT. It codes for CASSIGRSNQPQHF.

The V and J genes are TRBV5-4 and TRBJ2-4, with D perhaps matching TRBD2 (6 bases). In germline, CDR1 is SGHNT, CDR2 YYREEE (reference sequence). The CDR3 totals 16 residues. V was trimmed by 2 bases and J by 7 bases, leaving 19 bases between them. As DNA, the CDR3 is TGTGCCAGCAGCTTTTTTGGGACTGGCGGAGGGAACATTCAGTACTTC. Translated: CASSFFGTGGGNIQYF. Variable domain in full (rest from reference TRBV5-4 and TRBJ2-4): ETGVTQSPTHLIKTRGQQVTLRCSSQSGHNTVSWYQQALGQGPQFIFQYYREEENGRGNFPPRFSGLQFPNYSSELNVNALELDDSALYLCASSFFGTGGGNIQYFGAGTRLSVL.

J is TRBJ1-5 and V is TRBV27; no clear D gene. V was pared by 2 bases and J by 0 bases, with 11 bases between. Looked up from germline, CDR1 is MNHEY and CDR2 is SMNVEV (reference sequence). The CDR3 sequence is 16 residues long. Here the CDR3 DNA reads TGTGCCAGCAGTTTAGCCGCCGATAATAGCAATCAGCCCCAGCATTTT. Amino acids: CASSLAADNSNQPQHF.

The chain uses TRBV5-6 and TRBJ2-3; 9 positions match TRBD1. Germline V gene lookup returns CDR1 SGHDT and CDR2 YYEEEE. The CDR3 has 15 amino acids. Losses at the gene ends were 4 bases for V and 4 bases for J; bases not matched to a gene: 7. The CDR3 sequence is CASSPGTGMPDTQYF. In DNA, the CDR3 is TGTGCCAGCAGCCCCGGGACAGGGATGCCAGATACGCAGTATTTT.

This clone was picked up one time. The genes are TRBV15 and TRBJ1-2; D not resolved. The CDR3 has 14 amino acids. The germline gives CDR1 LNHNV, CDR2 YYDKDF (reference sequence). V gave up 1 base and J gave up 2 bases, with 8 bases separating them. This CDR3 is CATSRGKGNYGYTF. The DNA for the CDR3 is TGTGCCACCAGCAGAGGGAAGGGAAACTATGGCTACACCTTC.

V is TRBV7-6 and J is TRBJ2-5; no clear D gene. The V gene's germline CDR1 is SGHVS and CDR2 FNYEAQ. This CDR3 comprises 12 residues. Trimming stripped 2 bases from V and 0 bases from J, with 1 base between. CDR3 DNA: TGTGCCAGCAGCTTAAACCAAGAGACCCAGTACTTC. Protein product: CASSLNQETQYF.

This sequence joins TRBV28 and TRBJ2-1; maybe TRBD1 (6 bases). CDR1 is MDHEN, CDR2 SYDVKM, per germline. The CDR3 sequence is 12 residues long. Trimming left V 4 bases short and J 7 bases short, with 8 bases between. For the CDR3, the DNA is TGTGCCAGCAGTTCGGACAGAAATGAGCAGTTCTTC. Translation: CASSSDRNEQFF.

The rearrangement uses TRBV5-4 and TRBJ2-7; the match to TRBD1 covers 9 bases. J gave up 5 bases and V 4 bases, and 4 bases lay outside the gene matches. The CDR3 spans 13 residues. Germline V gene lookup returns CDR1 SGHNT and CDR2 YYREEE (reference sequence). CDR3 sequence (DNA): TGTGCCAGCAGCGCTCGGGACAGGGACGAGCAGTACTTC. Its protein product is CASSARDRDEQYF.

This clone was seen more than once but under ten times. CDR3 sequence: CASRRPGQGAYEQYF. The CDR3 DNA reads as TGTGCCAGTAGACGCCCGGGACAGGGGGCCTACGAGCAGTACTTC. This sequence joins TRBV19 and TRBJ2-7, with 11 nucleotides matching TRBD1. V was clipped by 6 bases and J by 2 bases; unmatched bases: 6. Germline CDR1 LNHDA, CDR2 SQIVND (reference sequence). The CDR3 has 15 residues.

This clone has only one observation. V gene TRBV6-6 combines with J gene TRBJ2-3; TRBD1 matches 10 bases. The CDR3 has 15 amino acids. The germline gives CDR1 MNHNY, CDR2 SVGAGI (reference sequence). Germline trimming cut 4 bases from V and 4 bases from J; bases unmatched to any gene: 5. The CDR3 protein is CASSSGQGGADTQYF. The CDR3 DNA reads as TGTGCCAGCAGTTCCGGACAGGGGGGTGCAGATACGCAGTATTTT.